This entry lists 12 T cell receptor beta chains sequenced from one sample in a study of cytomegalovirus exposure and HLA in healthy donors. In the PCR, 60 Vbeta and 13 Jbeta primers were used. Data came from immunoSEQ multiplex PCR; TCRdb stores just in-frame clones and leaves some out. Of around 140,000 clones listed, 75% to 90% are singletons. The sample comprised PBMCs. The origin of the receptors is a woman aged 30 to 39 in good health and CMV-seronegative.

The chain has TRBV5-4 and TRBJ2-1, with D maybe TRBD2 (5 bases). V was cut by 4 bases and J by 8 bases, with 25 bases left in between. CDR1 is SGHNT, CDR2 YYREEE, per germline (reference sequence). This CDR3 is 17 amino acids long. CDR3 region: CASSRIPGSSGVDEQFF. CDR3 in DNA: TGTGCCAGCAGCCGAATACCGGGATCATCGGGCGTCGATGAGCAGTTCTTC.

In nucleotides, the CDR3 is TGTGCCAGCAGTGCGCACCGGGACAGAAACTCACCCCTCCACTTT. As protein: CASSAHRDRNSPLHF. The V gene is TRBV28, the J gene TRBJ1-6, with TRBD1 matching over 7 bases. V gave up 5 bases and J gave up 10 bases; unmatched junction bases: 11. The CDR3 extends over 15 amino acids. The germline V gene has CDR1 MDHEN and CDR2 SYDVKM.

The chain carries TRBV9 and TRBJ2-2, with 11 bases that match TRBD2. The V gene's germline CDR1 is SGDLS and CDR2 YYNGEE. V lost 1 base and J lost 5; bases outside the gene matches: 1. This CDR3 region has 15 residues. The CDR3 reads CASSVRTSGTGELFF. The CDR3 DNA follows: TGTGCCAGCAGCGTAAGGACTAGCGGGACCGGGGAGCTGTTTTTT.

The chain carries TRBV15 and TRBJ1-1; D not resolved. With 0 bases removed from V and 1 base from J, the gap between germline ends came to 9 bases. This CDR3 region has 15 residues. Germline CDR1 reads LNHNV; CDR2 reads YYDKDF (reference sequence). Here the CDR3 DNA reads TGTGCCACCAGCAGAGATTATGGGCCGAACACTGAAGCTTTCTTT. It specifies CATSRDYGPNTEAFF.

J is TRBJ2-3 and V is TRBV5-6, with D possibly matching TRBD1 (5 bases). V lost 0 bases and J 0 bases, leaving 8 bases between the germline ends. The length of the CDR3 is 15 residues. Germline V gene sequence: CDR1 SGHDT, CDR2 YYEEEE. The CDR3 spells CASSLDRSSTDTQYF. CDR3 DNA: TGTGCCAGCAGCTTGGACAGGTCTAGCACAGATACGCAGTATTTT.

The chain joins TRBV19 to TRBJ2-5, with TRBD2 matching 9 bases. V was clipped by 6 bases and J by 8 bases; unmatched bases: 7. In germline, CDR1 is LNHDA, CDR2 SQIVND (reference sequence). The CDR3 spans 13 residues. The CDR3 region is CASRAGGSGTQYF. In DNA, the CDR3 is TGTGCCAGTAGGGCGGGGGGGTCGGGAACCCAGTACTTC.

The gene calls are TRBV7-2 and TRBJ2-7; tentative D call: TRBD1 (6 bases). This CDR3 is built from 12 residues. With 5 bases removed from V and 6 bases from J, the gap between germline ends came to 11 bases. Germline loops: CDR1 SGHTA, CDR2 FQGNSA. The CDR3 DNA reads TGTGCCAGCAGCAGCAGGGGCGGCGAGCAGTACTTC. Translating gives CASSSRGGEQYF.

The V and J genes are TRBV19 and TRBJ1-2; 9 nucleotides line up with TRBD1. The CDR3 totals 15 residues. The junction had 9 bases not matched to a gene; V was cut back by 6 bases and J by 4 bases. Germline lookup yields CDR1 LNHDA and CDR2 SQIVND (reference sequence). For the CDR3, the DNA is TGTGCCAGTAGCGTGACAGGGGGACAAGGCTATGGCTACACCTTC. Translating gives CASSVTGGQGYGYTF.

The chain recombines TRBV5-1 with TRBJ2-2; 13 positions match TRBD2. Looked up from germline, CDR1 is SGHRS and CDR2 is YFSETQ. V dropped 4 bases and J dropped 7; count of bases not matched to a gene: 10. This CDR3 is 17 amino acids long. The CDR3 sequence is CASSLYTSGRAGGELFF. The CDR3 nucleotides read TGCGCCAGCAGCCTCTACACTAGCGGGAGGGCAGGCGGGGAGCTGTTTTTT.

The chain links TRBV11-2 to TRBJ1-1, with D hard to call. V dropped 6 bases and J dropped 5 bases, with 7 bases sitting between them. This CDR3 has 11 residues. Per germline, CDR1 SGHAT and CDR2 FQNNGV. The CDR3 is CASRTRTEAFF. The CDR3 bases are TGTGCCAGCAGGACCAGGACTGAAGCTTTCTTT.

The chain recombines TRBV2 with TRBJ1-1; 9 nucleotides line up with TRBD1. CDR3 length: 14 amino acids. The trim removed 7 bases at V and 4 bases at J, leaving 7 bases unmatched. Germline V gene data show CDR1 as SNHLY and CDR2 as FYNNEI. CDR3 DNA: TGTGCCAGCATGAGGGGACAGGGAGGCACTGAAGCTTTCTTT. Encoded protein: CASMRGQGGTEAFF.

The chain has TRBV9 and TRBJ1-1; D is uncertain. The CDR3 runs to 13 residues. Trimming took 4 bases from V and 3 from J, leaving 10 bases between them. Germline values: CDR1 SGDLS, CDR2 YYNGEE. DNA for the CDR3: TGTGCCAGCAGCCCTAGTTGGGACACTGAAGCTTTCTTT. It encodes CASSPSWDTEAFF.